Below are 24 T cell receptor beta chains sequenced from a single sample in a study of identical twins. TCRdb independently ran MiXCR on the 5' RACE reads; one entry per CDR3 protein. The sample has around 570,000 distinct CDR3 sequences, roughly 9.9% seen once. The sample was also linked to a second study, of yellow fever vaccine responses in identical twins.

Material for sequencing was PBMCs. These receptors came from a young woman in good health.

This clonotype has at least ten counts. A much bigger clone sits one base away, suggesting this may be a read error. The J gene is TRBJ2-7, the V gene TRBV3-1; 11 positions match TRBD1. CDR3 length: 14 residues. CDR1 and CDR2 (germline): LGHDT, YNNKEL (reference sequence). V dropped 4 bases and J dropped 3; count of bases not matched to a gene: 2. The DNA of the CDR3 is TGTGCCAGCAGCCCGGGACAGGGGGACTACGAGCAGTACTTC. Translating gives CASSPGQGDYEQYF.

This clonotype was counted ten times or more. V is TRBV11-2 and J is TRBJ2-3; D remains ambiguous. This CDR3 has 13 amino acids. CDR1 and CDR2 (germline): SGHAT, FQNNGV. With 5 bases removed from V and 5 bases from J, the gap between germline ends came to 11 bases. The CDR3 spells CASSPIPRDTQYF. CDR3 nucleotide sequence: TGTGCCAGCAGCCCAATCCCCAGAGATACGCAGTATTTT. Looking up the rest from reference TRBV11-2 and TRBJ2-3 gives the full variable domain: EAGVAQSPRYKIIEKRQSVAFWCNPISGHATLYWYQQILGQGPKLLIQFQNNGVVDDSQLPKDRFSAERLKGVDSTLKIQPAKLEDSAVYLCASSPIPRDTQYFGPGTRLTVL.

This clonotype was observed many times. J is TRBJ1-5 and V is TRBV4-3; D unclear. Germline V gene lookup returns CDR1 LGHNA and CDR2 YSLEER. V gave up 0 bases and J gave up 7 bases, with 16 bases separating them. The CDR3 is made up of 16 amino acids. The CDR3 DNA reads TGCGCCAGCAGCCAAGATGGTGGGGAAGGGTACCAGCCCCAGCATTTT. It yields the protein CASSQDGGEGYQPQHF.

This clonotype was picked up many times. The chain couples TRBV29-1 to TRBJ2-6; D gene ambiguous. This CDR3 region has 12 residues. Trimming removed 7 bases at V and 1 base at J, with 5 bases between. Germline lookup yields CDR1 SQVTM and CDR2 ANQGSEA. The DNA of the CDR3 is TGCAGCGGGCTATCTGGGGCCAACGTCCTGACTTTC. The encoded protein is CSGLSGANVLTF.

Many counts were recorded for this clonotype. V usage is TRBV4-3 and J usage is TRBJ2-1; TRBD2 matches at 8 bases. Germline CDR1 and CDR2: LGHNA and YSLEER. The CDR3 is made up of 17 amino acids. V shed 1 base, J shed 4 bases, and the junction held 9 bases outside the gene matches. CDR3 bases: TGCGCCAGCAGCCAAGCTGGAAGCGGGAGTAAGTACAATGAGCAGTTCTTC. Translated, it gives CASSQAGSGSKYNEQFF.

In its sample, this clonotype was seen a few times. The chain employs TRBV4-3 and TRBJ2-6; D is perhaps TRBD1 (5 bases). V was cut by 0 bases and J by 0 bases, with 12 bases left in between. This CDR3 spans 18 amino acids. Germline V gene sequence: CDR1 LGHNA, CDR2 YSLEER. CDR3 DNA sequence: TGCGCCAGCAGCCAAGACTGGACGGACAACTCTGGGGCCAACGTCCTGACTTTC. It encodes CASSQDWTDNSGANVLTF.

This clonotype was counted many times. The gene calls are TRBV3-1 and TRBJ1-5; TRBD1 matches at 8 bases. The V gene's germline CDR1 is LGHDT and CDR2 YNNKEL (reference sequence). Trimming removed 6 bases from V and 8 bases from J; junction bases left unmatched: 12. This CDR3 has 15 residues. The CDR3, as DNA: TGTGCCAGCAGTTTGGGACAGGTCGGCGGGGAGCCCCAGCATTTT. This encodes CASSLGQVGGEPQHF.

This clonotype showed up many times. The rearrangement joins TRBV5-6 to TRBJ2-1; D remains ambiguous. Trimming removed 2 bases from V and 5 bases from J, with 14 bases in between. This CDR3 is 15 amino acids long. CDR1 and CDR2 (germline): SGHDT, YYEEEE. CDR3 nucleotide sequence: TGTGCCAGCAGCTTATTACCAGGATCAAACAATGAGCAGTTCTTC. Translation: CASSLLPGSNNEQFF.

This clonotype was recorded a few times. The chain employs TRBV2 and TRBJ2-3; TRBD2 matches 10 bases. Looked up from germline, CDR1 is SNHLY and CDR2 is FYNNEI. The V gene end was trimmed by 6 bases and the J gene end by 5 bases; junction bases not matched to a gene: 8. The CDR3 consists of 15 residues. CDR3 coding DNA: TGTGCCAGCAGAGGAGCGGGGGGGCCGCAAGATACGCAGTATTTT. Translating gives CASRGAGGPQDTQYF.

Many counts were recorded for this clonotype. The V and J genes are TRBV5-1 and TRBJ2-1; 12 bases line up with TRBD2. Germline V gene sequence: CDR1 SGHRS, CDR2 YFSETQ. The trim removed 4 bases at V and 10 bases at J, leaving 12 bases unmatched. The CDR3 totals 16 residues. CDR3 DNA: TGCGCCAGCAGCAGGCCCGGACTAGCGGGGACCGGGGAGCAGTTCTTC. Residues: CASSRPGLAGTGEQFF.

This clonotype was seen a handful of times. V and J are TRBV20-1 and TRBJ1-4, with D possibly TRBD1 on 5 matching bases. Trimming took off 5 bases at V and 4 bases at J, with 11 bases between the two ends. The CDR3 runs to 13 residues. The germline gives CDR1 DFQATT, CDR2 SNEGSKA (reference sequence). This chain's CDR3 is CSAGHGGNEKLFF. CDR3 bases: TGCAGTGCTGGGCACGGGGGTAATGAAAAACTGTTTTTT.

This clonotype was picked up many times. V is TRBV6-4 and J is TRBJ2-1, with D perhaps matching TRBD2 (6 bases). The CDR3 loop spans 15 amino acids. CDR1 and CDR2 (germline): MRHNA, SNTAGT. V lost 3 bases and J 8 bases, leaving 17 bases between the germline ends. This CDR3 is CASSETDGSLYEQFF. CDR3 sequence (DNA): TGTGCCAGCAGTGAAACGGACGGGAGTTTATATGAGCAGTTCTTC.

The CDR3 nucleotides read TGTGCCAGCAGCCCCGGACACAAATACAATGAGCAGTTCTTC. Translation gives CASSPGHKYNEQFF. The rearrangement uses TRBV12-3 or TRBV12-4 and TRBJ2-1; the D gene is possibly TRBD1 (5 bases). V lost 6 bases and J 4 bases, leaving 13 bases between the germline ends. The CDR3 is made up of 14 amino acids.

The V call is TRBV25-1, the J call TRBJ2-1; tentative D call: TRBD2 (5 bases). This CDR3 region has 12 residues. Germline-derived CDR1 and CDR2 are MGHDK and SYGVNS. Trimming took 3 bases from V and 14 from J, leaving 14 bases between them. Here the CDR3 reads CASSELDYKKFF. CDR3 nucleotides: TGTGCCAGCAGTGAGTTAGACTATAAAAAGTTCTTC.

This chain connects TRBV9 to TRBJ2-5; 8 bases match TRBD1. The germline V gene has CDR1 SGDLS and CDR2 YYNGEE. This CDR3 comprises 15 residues. Trimming at V came to 4 bases and at J to 3 bases, leaving 8 bases not matched to a gene. The CDR3 reads CASSNTGTGKETQYF. The CDR3 DNA reads as TGTGCCAGCAGCAATACCGGGACAGGAAAAGAGACCCAGTACTTC.

This clonotype has at least ten counts. This sequence joins TRBV12-3 or TRBV12-4 and TRBJ2-7; 8 nucleotides agree with TRBD1. This CDR3 is 16 amino acids long. The V and J ends lost 5 bases and 7 bases, in that order; junction bases with no gene match: 16. CDR3: CASSPVTTGGTMEQYF. The CDR3 DNA reads TGTGCCAGCAGTCCCGTGACCACAGGGGGGACGATGGAGCAGTACTTC.

Only a few counts were recorded for this clonotype. This sequence joins TRBV9 and TRBJ2-1; D is ambiguous. V shed 0 bases and J shed 4 bases, with 11 bases lying between them. This CDR3 is built from 15 residues. The V gene's germline CDR1 is SGDLS and CDR2 YYNGEE. The CDR3 DNA sequence: TGTGCCAGCAGCGTAGCGGGTTCTACTTACAATGAGCAGTTCTTC. Protein: CASSVAGSTYNEQFF.

This clonotype came up a few times. This chain links TRBV7-2 with TRBJ1-5; 7 bases line up with TRBD1. The CDR3 runs to 17 residues. The germline gives CDR1 SGHTA, CDR2 FQGNSA. Trimming at V came to 5 bases and at J to 7 bases, leaving 17 bases not matched to a gene. The CDR3 DNA reads TGTGCCAGCAGCCTACGAGAAAACAGGGGAAAGGGACAGCCCCAGCATTTT. This gives the protein CASSLRENRGKGQPQHF.

CDR3 DNA sequence: TGTGCCAGCAGCTTAGGCCCGACAGGGTTCGATCAGCCCCAGCATTTT. It encodes CASSLGPTGFDQPQHF. The chain has TRBV7-2 and TRBJ1-5; the match to TRBD1 covers 7 bases. Trimming cost V 1 base and J 5 bases; bases outside gene matches: 8. CDR3 length: 16 residues. Looked up from germline, CDR1 is SGHTA and CDR2 is FQGNSA.

This clonotype was recorded a few times. This chain connects TRBV28 to TRBJ2-7, with D hard to call. Germline V gene sequence: CDR1 MDHEN, CDR2 SYDVKM. The CDR3 is 12 residues long. V was trimmed by 3 bases and J by 9 bases, leaving 12 bases between them. CDR3 loop: CASSLVGLGQYF. CDR3 coding DNA: TGTGCCAGCAGTTTGGTCGGTCTTGGGCAGTACTTC. The full variable domain, in which reference TRBV28 and TRBJ2-7 provide the parts outside the CDR3, is DVKVTQSSRYLVKRTGEKVFLECVQDMDHENMFWYRQDPGLGLRLIYFSYDVKMKEKGDIPEGYSVSREKKERFSLILESASTNQTSMYLCASSLVGLGQYFGPGTRLTVT.

This clonotype appeared many times. V usage is TRBV6-5 and J usage is TRBJ2-5; a possible D gene is TRBD1 (5 bases). V was shortened by 6 bases and J by 5 bases, with 13 bases between the two germline ends. The CDR3 is made up of 13 amino acids. The V gene's germline CDR1 is MNHEY and CDR2 SVGAGI. CDR3 nucleotide sequence: TGTGCCAGCAGCTCGAACCGACAGGAGACCCAGTACTTC. Its protein is CASSSNRQETQYF.

The V gene is TRBV24-1, the J gene TRBJ2-1; TRBD2 might be the D (7 bases). The V end lost 5 bases, the J end lost 5 bases, and 15 bases lay between the germline ends. Germline V CDR1 and CDR2: KGHDR, SFDVKD. The CDR3 spans 15 residues. CDR3 nucleotide sequence: TGTGCCACCAGTGGGACAGCGGGGAGAAACAATGAGCAGTTCTTC. This gives the protein CATSGTAGRNNEQFF.

There are a few counts of this clonotype. This chain connects TRBV20-1 to TRBJ2-5; 9 nucleotides match TRBD2. The CDR3 contains 15 residues. Germline assignment: CDR1 DFQATT and CDR2 SNEGSKA (reference sequence). V lost 5 bases to trimming and J lost 5 bases; unmatched junction nucleotides: 12. The CDR3 nucleotides read TGCAGTGCTTCCACCCTAGCGGGAAAGGGGGAGACCCAGTACTTC. Amino acid sequence: CSASTLAGKGETQYF.

A few counts support this clonotype. The CDR3 loop is CASGTGVEETQYF. The CDR3 DNA reads as TGTGCCAGCGGGACAGGGGTAGAAGAGACCCAGTACTTC. The chain couples TRBV12-3 or TRBV12-4 to TRBJ2-5; TRBD1 matches 10 bases. V was clipped by 8 bases and J by 3 bases; unmatched bases: 3. This CDR3 spans 13 amino acids.